Each of the 30 T cell receptor beta chains below was sequenced from the same sample in a study of T cells in Graves' hyperthyroidism and ophthalmopathy (dated by TCRdb to about 2019). Library construction relied on multiplex PCR. The run used an Illumina HiSeq 2000. Amplification of TCR beta CDR3 regions was carried out from RNA transcripts. A first-round RT-PCR of the TCR CDR3 used the HTBI primer set with the Qiagen OneStep RT-PCR kit. Clones were called with MiXCR by TCRdb after fastp trimmed the public reads at Q25, and only in-frame beta chains were retained. Every entry covers one CDR3 protein and lists the most common genes and DNA from its rows. This sample is represented by 330,000 or so distinct CDR3 sequences; roughly a fifth of them were singletons. Jointly, the top ten make up less than 40% of the sample. Input material: blood. These receptor sequences come from a man aged 50-60 years with Graves' ophthalmopathy.

This clonotype was seen only a few times. V is TRBV12-3 or TRBV12-4 and J is TRBJ2-7, with D perhaps matching TRBD2 (6 bases). The CDR3 consists of 16 residues. V shed 3 bases and J shed 3 bases, with 18 bases lying between them. This chain's CDR3 is CASSLVREPDYYEQYF. The CDR3 DNA reads as TGTGCCAGCAGTTTGGTCCGGGAGCCGGACTACTACGAGCAGTACTTC.

In its sample, this clonotype was seen a few times. V usage is TRBV18 and J usage is TRBJ2-3, with a possible D match to TRBD2 (6 bases). The CDR3 covers 14 residues. Trimming stripped 3 bases from V and 5 bases from J, with 12 bases between. Germline-derived CDR1 and CDR2 are KGHSH and LQKENI. The CDR3 DNA sequence: TGTGCCAGCTCACCTGGGACTGTCCGAGATACGCAGTATTTT. It specifies CASSPGTVRDTQYF. Together with reference TRBV18 and TRBJ2-3, the CDR3 gives the full variable domain: NAGVMQNPRHLVRRRGQEARLRCSPMKGHSHVYWYRQLPEEGLKFMVYLQKENIIDESGMPKERFSAEFPKEGPSILRIQQVVRGDSAAYFCASSPGTVRDTQYFGPGTRLTVL.

This clonotype was picked up a small number of times. The V call is TRBV5-1, the J call TRBJ2-6; no clear D gene. CDR3 size: 15 residues. The germline CDR1 and CDR2 sequences are SGHRS and YFSETQ. The V gene lost 0 bases and the J gene lost 4 bases, with 8 bases spanning the gap. The CDR3: CASSLVGIGANVLTF. In nucleotides, the CDR3 is TGCGCCAGCAGCTTGGTAGGGATCGGGGCCAACGTCCTGACTTTC.

This clonotype was observed a few times. The V call is TRBV10-2, the J call TRBJ2-5, with D tentatively TRBD1 (5 bases). The germline gives CDR1 WSHSY, CDR2 SAAADI. The CDR3 is 15 residues long. V lost 6 bases and J lost 2, with 16 bases in between. Here the CDR3 reads CASRYIGATQETQYF. CDR3 nucleotide sequence: TGCGCCAGCAGGTATATAGGGGCGACGCAAGAGACCCAGTACTTC.

This clonotype was picked up a small number of times. This chain links TRBV29-1 with TRBJ1-1, with D possibly being TRBD1 (6 bases). CDR3 length equals 14 residues. Germline CDR1 reads SQVTM; CDR2 reads ANQGSEA. The ends were cut back, 8 bases at V and 5 bases at J, with 21 bases in the middle. The CDR3 DNA is TGCAGCCCGAACGGGGGGGCCGGCGGGACTGAAGCTTTCTTT. It yields the protein CSPNGGAGGTEAFF.

V gene TRBV6-2 or TRBV6-3 combines with J gene TRBJ2-7; 10 bases map to TRBD2. The germline gives CDR1 MNHEY, CDR2 SVGEGT. Unmatched junction bases numbered 5, after V lost 6 bases and J lost 3 bases. CDR3 length: 14 amino acids. Here the CDR3 DNA reads TGTGCCAGCAGAACCCGGACTAGCGGCTACGAGCAGTACTTC. Amino acids: CASRTRTSGYEQYF.

V usage is TRBV20-1 and J usage is TRBJ1-1; no clear D gene. Trimming shortened V by 6 bases and J by 0 bases, and 11 bases separated the two germline ends. The CDR3 runs to 13 residues. CDR1 is DFQATT, CDR2 SNEGSKA, per germline (reference sequence). This chain's CDR3 is CSAENRMNTEAFF. The DNA of the CDR3 is TGCAGTGCCGAGAACAGAATGAACACTGAAGCTTTCTTT.

This chain connects TRBV28 to TRBJ1-5; D may be TRBD1 (6 bases). The germline CDR1 and CDR2 sequences are MDHEN and SYDVKM. CDR3 size: 14 residues. V lost 2 bases and J lost 5, with 10 bases in between. In DNA form, the CDR3 reads TGTGCCAGCAGTTTAGAATACAGGGATCAGCCCCAGCATTTT. Encoded protein: CASSLEYRDQPQHF.

This clonotype occurred many times. V usage is TRBV7-9 and J usage is TRBJ2-7, with TRBD1 matching 7 bases. Germline V gives CDR1 SEHNR, CDR2 FQNEAQ (reference sequence). V shed 5 bases, J shed 7 bases, and the junction held 8 bases outside the gene matches. CDR3 length: 13 residues. CDR3 DNA: TGTGCCAGCAGCCCATATACAGGGGTTGAGCAGTACTTC. Its protein is CASSPYTGVEQYF.

This clonotype showed up many times. This chain uses TRBV10-3 with TRBJ2-7, with a possible D match to TRBD1 (5 bases). Per germline, CDR1 ENHRY and CDR2 SYGVKD. The V end was cut by 2 bases, the J end by 5 bases, with 16 bases between. CDR3 size: 15 residues. This chain's CDR3 is CAISEGAIYRDEQYF. Here the CDR3 DNA reads TGTGCCATCAGTGAGGGGGCAATTTATAGGGACGAGCAGTACTTC.

There are many counts of this clonotype. This chain uses TRBV20-1 with TRBJ2-1; 7 bases agree with TRBD2. This CDR3 comprises 14 residues. Germline CDR1 reads DFQATT; CDR2 reads SNEGSKA (reference sequence). V was clipped by 1 base and J by 4 bases; unmatched bases: 4. CDR3 protein: CSARGASGYNEQFF. DNA for the CDR3: TGCAGTGCTAGAGGGGCTAGCGGTTACAATGAGCAGTTCTTC.

In its sample, this clonotype was seen many times. The chain combines TRBV3-1 with TRBJ2-1; 14 bases are shared with TRBD2. The germline gives CDR1 LGHDT, CDR2 YNNKEL (reference sequence). The ends lost 4 bases at V and 2 bases at J; junction bases unmatched: 1. The CDR3 is 16 residues long. The CDR3 protein is CASSPTSGRAYNEQFF. CDR3 coding DNA: TGTGCCAGCAGCCCGACTAGCGGGAGGGCCTACAATGAGCAGTTCTTC.

This clonotype was counted at least ten times. The chain is built from TRBV20-1 and TRBJ2-1, with 9 bases aligning to TRBD1. Per the germline V gene, CDR1 is DFQATT and CDR2 is SNEGSKA (reference sequence). With 3 bases clipped from V and 4 bases from J, the junction kept 4 bases outside the gene matches. The CDR3 totals 14 residues. CDR3 coding DNA: TGCAGTGCTAGTACGGGACAGGGTTACAATGAGCAGTTCTTC. This codes for CSASTGQGYNEQFF.

The rearrangement links TRBV10-3 to TRBJ2-4; D not resolved. V was shortened by 3 bases and J by 7 bases, with 10 bases between the two germline ends. Germline CDR1 is ENHRY and CDR2 is SYGVKD. The CDR3 sequence is 13 residues long. For the CDR3, the DNA is TGTGCCATCAGTGACGAGATTAGTAACATTCAGTACTTC. It is translated as CAISDEISNIQYF.

The V call is TRBV9, the J call TRBJ2-3; 8 nucleotides agree with TRBD2. With 8 bases clipped from V and 2 bases from J, the junction kept 13 bases outside the gene matches. The CDR3 is 16 residues long. In germline, CDR1 is SGDLS, CDR2 YYNGEE. CDR3 region: CARRELSGMITDTQYF. The CDR3 DNA reads as TGTGCCAGAAGAGAGCTTAGCGGGATGATCACAGATACGCAGTATTTT.

The genes are TRBV20-1 and TRBJ2-1; tentatively, D is TRBD2 (6 bases). The ends were cut back, 2 bases at V and 13 bases at J, with 12 bases in the middle. CDR3 length: 11 residues. Looked up from germline, CDR1 is DFQATT and CDR2 is SNEGSKA (reference sequence). CDR3 protein: CSARFPGGQFF. CDR3 bases: TGCAGTGCTAGATTCCCCGGGGGACAGTTCTTC.

This clonotype has a handful of counts. The chain has TRBV5-6 and TRBJ2-1; 13 bases map to TRBD2. CDR1 and CDR2 from the germline V gene are SGHDT and YYEEEE. CDR3 length: 12 amino acids. The junction had 3 bases not matched to a gene; V was cut back by 4 bases and J by 14 bases. Here the CDR3 reads CASSIGLAGEFF. The CDR3 bases are TGTGCCAGCAGCATCGGACTAGCGGGAGAGTTCTTC.

The gene calls are TRBV28 and TRBJ2-2, with TRBD1 matching 8 bases. Germline V gene sequence: CDR1 MDHEN, CDR2 SYDVKM. J lost 7 bases, V lost 8 bases, and 9 bases had no gene match. The CDR3 is 14 residues long. CDR3 sequence (DNA): TGTGCCAGCCTTCCGGACAGGGAGGTCGGGGAGCTGTTTTTT. Translation: CASLPDREVGELFF. Looking up the rest from reference TRBV28 and TRBJ2-2 gives the full variable domain: DVKVTQSSRYLVKRTGEKVFLECVQDMDHENMFWYRQDPGLGLRLIYFSYDVKMKEKGDIPEGYSVSREKKERFSLILESASTNQTSMYLCASLPDREVGELFFGEGSRLTVL.

The rearrangement joins TRBV19 to TRBJ1-5; D not resolved. The CDR3 is 14 residues long. Trimming cost V 2 bases and J 2 bases, with 7 bases left between them. Looked up from germline, CDR1 is LNHDA and CDR2 is SQIVND (reference sequence). CDR3 sequence: CASSISGGNQPQHF. CDR3 bases: TGTGCCAGTAGTATATCTGGGGGCAATCAGCCCCAGCATTTT.

This clonotype was counted between two and nine times. V and J are TRBV4-1 and TRBJ1-2; D gene uncertain. V was pared by 4 bases and J by 3 bases, with 9 bases between. Germline CDR1 and CDR2: MGHRA and YSYEKL. The CDR3 loop spans 13 amino acids. The CDR3: CASSPVSYYGYTF. CDR3 coding DNA: TGCGCCAGCAGCCCAGTGAGTTACTATGGCTACACCTTC.

This clonotype was counted ten times or more. This chain links TRBV7-3 with TRBJ1-1; 7 bases are shared with TRBD1. Germline lookup yields CDR1 SGHTA and CDR2 FQGTGA. There are 14 residues in the CDR3. V was clipped by 5 bases and J by 1 base; unmatched bases: 4. The DNA for the CDR3 is TGTGCCAGCAGCACAGGGGCCGGGAACACTGAAGCTTTCTTT. The encoded protein is CASSTGAGNTEAFF.

This clonotype occurred many times. The rearrangement links TRBV20-1 to TRBJ2-7; perhaps D is TRBD1 or TRBD2 (5 bases each). The germline CDR1 and CDR2 sequences are DFQATT and SNEGSKA (reference sequence). With 5 bases removed from V and 0 bases from J, the gap between germline ends came to 11 bases. The CDR3 runs to 13 residues. The DNA for the CDR3 is TGCAGTGCTTGGGCCGGGGCCTCCTACGAGCAGTACTTC. This translates into CSAWAGASYEQYF.

The V call is TRBV6-1, the J call TRBJ2-1; 11 positions agree with TRBD2. Losses at the gene ends were 2 bases for V and 10 bases for J; bases not matched to a gene: 10. This CDR3 spans 16 amino acids. Per the germline V gene, CDR1 is MNHNS and CDR2 is SASEGT. The CDR3 DNA follows: TGTGCCAGCAGTGAAAGTAGACTAGCGGGACAATACGAGCAGTTCTTC. This codes for CASSESRLAGQYEQFF.

The chain combines TRBV6-5 with TRBJ2-2; D is unclear. The CDR3 covers 16 residues. CDR1 is MNHEY and CDR2 is SVGAGI in the germline V gene. V was clipped by 2 bases and J by 1 base, with 11 bases between them. CDR3 nucleotides: TGTGCCAGCAGTTACCTTCCCGGTTTGAACACCGGGGAGCTGTTTTTT. Its translation is CASSYLPGLNTGELFF.

This clonotype showed up many times. The chain couples TRBV3-1 to TRBJ1-1, with TRBD1 identical over 9 bases. CDR1 and CDR2 from the germline V gene are LGHDT and YNNKEL (reference sequence). The CDR3 totals 16 residues. With V trimmed by 5 bases and J by 2 bases, 9 bases remained unmatched. The CDR3 nucleotides read TGTGCCAGCAGCATAAGACAGGGGGGTTTTAACACTGAAGCTTTCTTT. Protein: CASSIRQGGFNTEAFF.

This clonotype was counted ten times or more. The chain employs TRBV11-2 and TRBJ2-5; 7 bases map to TRBD2. The CDR3 totals 15 residues. Trimming took 1 base from V and 5 from J; bases not matched to a gene: 7. The germline V gene has CDR1 SGHAT and CDR2 FQNNGV. In DNA, the CDR3 is TGTGCCAGCAGCTTAGGGGCTTCGGGAGGCGAGACCCAGTACTTC. Translated, it gives CASSLGASGGETQYF. Full variable domain (outside the CDR3, taken from reference TRBV11-2 and TRBJ2-5): EAGVAQSPRYKIIEKRQSVAFWCNPISGHATLYWYQQILGQGPKLLIQFQNNGVVDDSQLPKDRFSAERLKGVDSTLKIQPAKLEDSAVYLCASSLGASGGETQYFGPGTRLLVL.

This clonotype was counted many times. This rearrangement joins TRBV3-1 to TRBJ1-1, with no clear D. The length of the CDR3 is 14 residues. V was clipped by 1 base and J by 1 base, with 7 bases between them. Germline V gives CDR1 LGHDT, CDR2 YNNKEL (reference sequence). CDR3 DNA: TGTGCCAGCAGCCAAGGGAGGCCGAACACTGAAGCTTTCTTT. Translated, it gives CASSQGRPNTEAFF.

This clonotype was recorded many times. V is TRBV20-1 and J is TRBJ2-1; 14 bases map to TRBD2. CDR1 DFQATT and CDR2 SNEGSKA come from the germline V gene (reference sequence). Trimming removed 6 bases from V and 7 bases from J; junction bases left unmatched: 11. The CDR3 totals 16 residues. The CDR3 nucleotides read TGCAGTGCAACCGGGACTAGCGGGAGTGTGAGGAATGAGCAGTTCTTC. Translated: CSATGTSGSVRNEQFF.

The chain is built from TRBV6-2 or TRBV6-3 and TRBJ2-1, with 9 bases aligning to TRBD2. Germline V gene lookup returns CDR1 MNHEY and CDR2 SVGEGT. The CDR3 has 15 amino acids. Unmatched junction bases numbered 7, after V lost 5 bases and J lost 5 bases. The CDR3 bases are TGTGCCAGCAGTGACCCGGCTAGCGGGAACAATGAGCAGTTCTTC. Its protein is CASSDPASGNNEQFF.

The sample holds many counts of this clonotype. CDR3 sequence reads: CASSYSGQARYEQYF. CDR3 coding DNA: TGTGCCAGCAGTTACTCGGGACAGGCTCGCTACGAGCAGTACTTC. The chain carries TRBV6-5 and TRBJ2-7; 8 nucleotides match TRBD1. Germline CDR1 MNHEY, CDR2 SVGAGI. The ends lost 0 bases at V and 3 bases at J; junction bases unmatched: 4. The CDR3 totals 15 residues.